Below, one T cell receptor beta chain is given with its context. The data originate from a study of CD8 T cells in Susac syndrome. RNA totalling roughly 0.45 to 1 ug underwent reverse transcription with random hexamers. TCRdb passed the immunoSEQ multiplex PCR reads through MiXCR, listing each CDR3 protein once. The sample has roughly 200,000 distinct CDR3 sequences; just under 95% are singletons. The germline CDR1 and CDR2 sequences are GTSNPN and SVGIG (reference sequence). V lost 6 bases and J 0 bases, leaving 10 bases between the germline ends. CDR3 length: 13 residues. J is TRBJ2-3 and V is TRBV30, with D uncertain. What was sequenced was CD4+ T cells from PBMCs. This TCR was recovered from a human donor with multiple sclerosis. CDR3 sequence (DNA): TGTGCCTGTTCTTGGTCTAGCACAGATACGCAGTATTTT. It yields the protein CACSWSSTDTQYF.